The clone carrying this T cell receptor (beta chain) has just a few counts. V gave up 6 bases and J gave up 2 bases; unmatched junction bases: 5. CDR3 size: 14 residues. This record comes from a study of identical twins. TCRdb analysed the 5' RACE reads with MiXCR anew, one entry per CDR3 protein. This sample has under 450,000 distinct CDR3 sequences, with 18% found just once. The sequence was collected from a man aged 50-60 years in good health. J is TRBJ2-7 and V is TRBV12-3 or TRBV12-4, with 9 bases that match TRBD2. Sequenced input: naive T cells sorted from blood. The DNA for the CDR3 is TGTGCCAGCAGGTTGACTAGCGGCCCCTACGAGCAGTACTTC. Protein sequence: CASRLTSGPYEQYF.